One sample yielded the 22 T cell receptor beta chains listed below, sequenced in a study of T cells in Graves' hyperthyroidism and ophthalmopathy. It was RNA transcripts that yielded the amplified TCR beta CDR3 regions. First-round RT-PCR with HTBI primers amplified the TCR CDR3 region. TCRdb ran MiXCR on the multiplex PCR reads and lists one entry per CDR3 protein. Of 700,000 to 950,000 distinct CDR3 sequences in the sample, 35% were seen once. Source material: blood. The receptors derive from a woman aged 40 to 55 with Graves' hyperthyroidism.

This clonotype has ten or more counts. V gene TRBV7-2 combines with J gene TRBJ1-2, with D possibly matching TRBD1 (5 bases). This CDR3 comprises 13 residues. Per the germline V gene, CDR1 is SGHTA and CDR2 is FQGNSA. Trimming cost V 1 base and J 6 bases, with 9 bases left between them. CDR3 region: CASSLDLRDGYTF. CDR3 nucleotides: TGTGCCAGCAGCTTAGATCTCAGGGATGGCTACACCTTC.

This clonotype occurred a few times. This chain links TRBV5-5 with TRBJ1-4; D may be TRBD1 (5 bases). This CDR3 is 17 amino acids long. Germline CDR1 reads SGHKS; CDR2 reads YYEKEE (reference sequence). Trimming cost V 6 bases and J 0 bases, with 18 bases left between them. CDR3 amino acids: CASTWGGTGATNEKLFF. The CDR3 nucleotides read TGTGCCAGCACCTGGGGTGGGACCGGCGCAACTAATGAAAAACTGTTTTTT.

A few counts support this clonotype. This chain connects TRBV6-2 or TRBV6-3 to TRBJ1-5; D is undetermined. This CDR3 comprises 13 residues. Trimming removed 6 bases from V and 5 bases from J, with 11 bases in between. Per germline, CDR1 MNHEY and CDR2 SVGEGT. The CDR3 bases are TGTGCCAGCAGCTTCAACAGTGATCAGCCCCAGCATTTT. This gives the protein CASSFNSDQPQHF.

This clonotype was picked up many times. J is TRBJ1-1 and V is TRBV10-3, with D uncertain. The V end lost 3 bases, the J end lost 1 base, and 9 bases lay between the germline ends. Germline lookup yields CDR1 ENHRY and CDR2 SYGVKD. The CDR3 totals 14 residues. CDR3 sequence (DNA): TGTGCCATCAGTGACGTGGGGAAGAACACTGAAGCTTTCTTT. Translation: CAISDVGKNTEAFF.

Of note for this clonotype: Sequence at one end of the junction differs from germline and may be a read error. The chain links TRBV7-4 to TRBJ2-2, with TRBD1 identical over 9 bases. Germline V gene data show CDR1 as SGHVT and CDR2 as SQSDAQ. CDR3 length equals 16 residues. CDR3 coding DNA: TGCGCCAGCAGCCAAGTAGGGACAGGGTCCACCGGGGAGCTGTTTTTT. Its translation is CASSQVGTGSTGELFF.

Many counts were recorded for this clonotype. The rearrangement uses TRBV7-9 and TRBJ2-7; 7 bases align to TRBD2. The CDR3 contains 14 residues. V shed 3 bases and J 6 bases; nucleotides not matched to a gene: 8. CDR1 SEHNR and CDR2 FQNEAQ come from the germline V gene (reference sequence). The chain's CDR3 is CASSFVGGSSEQYF. DNA for the CDR3: TGTGCCAGCAGCTTTGTTGGCGGGAGCAGCGAGCAGTACTTC.

This clonotype came up many times. The chain uses TRBV5-1 and TRBJ1-3, with D perhaps matching TRBD1 (5 bases). V lost 8 bases to trimming and J lost 4 bases, with 16 bases between them. This CDR3 region has 14 residues. Germline V gene sequence: CDR1 SGHRS, CDR2 YFSETQ. The CDR3 nucleotides are TGCGCCAGTCGGGACCCTACTACCGGAAACACCATATATTTT. Translating gives CASRDPTTGNTIYF.

The sample holds a few counts of this clonotype. The genes are TRBV7-2 and TRBJ2-2; the D is unclear. The CDR3 runs 16 residues. Germline V gene lookup returns CDR1 SGHTA and CDR2 FQGNSA. The V and J ends lost 5 bases and 1 base respectively, with 14 bases between them. DNA of the CDR3: TGTGCCAGCAGCCCACCCTCCAGGTGGAACACCGGGGAGCTGTTTTTT. Protein: CASSPPSRWNTGELFF.

DNA for the CDR3: TGTGCCAGACCCCGGACTGCGAACACCGGGGAGCTGTTTTTT. Translating gives CARPRTANTGELFF. The rearrangement links TRBV6-1 to TRBJ2-2; D might be TRBD2 (5 bases). This CDR3 is 14 amino acids long. Trimming removed 9 bases from V and 0 bases from J, with 11 bases in between. CDR1 is MNHNS and CDR2 is SASEGT in the germline V gene.

This clonotype appeared once. No conserved phenylalanine or tryptophan ends this CDR3, so it is likely a read error. Because the CDR3's place on the DNA is in doubt, the DNA is left out and the CDR3 is given as listed by TCRdb. V is TRBV28 and J is TRBJ2-5; TRBD2, the D gene given by the table, was not confirmed from the DNA. Both ends counted, the CDR3 spans 10 residues. Germline V gene data show CDR1 as MDHEN and CDR2 as SYDVKM. The CDR3 is CASSDMWTGH.

Regarding this clonotype: This may stem from a read error, because a much larger clone lies one nucleotide away. CDR3 bases: TGCGCCAGCAGCTCTCTGGACGGGACAGCGACGAGCGGGCAGTACTTC. This encodes CASSSLDGTATSGQYF. The V call is TRBV5-1, the J call TRBJ2-7; 7 bases line up with TRBD1. The length of the CDR3 is 16 residues. Looked up from germline, CDR1 is SGHRS and CDR2 is YFSETQ. V was pared by 3 bases and J by 9 bases, with 18 bases of the junction left unmatched.

V usage is TRBV10-2 and J usage is TRBJ1-1; TRBD1 agrees at 9 bases. The germline gives CDR1 WSHSY, CDR2 SAAADI. The V gene end was trimmed by 4 bases and the J gene end by 11 bases; junction bases not matched to a gene: 2. The CDR3 length is 11 residues. As DNA, the CDR3 is TGCGCCAGCAGTGGGACAGGGGCGGCTTTCTTT. Amino acid sequence: CASSGTGAAFF.

This clonotype was observed many times. The J gene is TRBJ2-7, the V gene TRBV5-5; 8 positions agree with TRBD1. The V and J ends lost 3 bases and 4 bases, in that order; junction bases with no gene match: 6. The CDR3 has 14 residues. Per the germline V gene, CDR1 is SGHKS and CDR2 is YYEKEE (reference sequence). CDR3 protein: CASSYWTGLYEQYF. The CDR3 DNA reads TGTGCCAGCAGCTACTGGACAGGGCTATACGAGCAGTACTTC.

This chain connects TRBV2 to TRBJ2-6; tentatively, D is TRBD2 (5 bases). V lost 10 bases and J lost 0, with 16 bases in between. The CDR3 spans 16 residues. Germline assignment: CDR1 SNHLY and CDR2 FYNNEI. DNA for the CDR3: TGTGCCACCCTATCCGGGATAGGCTCTGGGGCCAACGTCCTGACTTTC. Translating gives CATLSGIGSGANVLTF.

This clonotype was found once. V gene TRBV7-2 combines with J gene TRBJ2-5, with 8 bases matching TRBD2. CDR3 length equals 18 residues. V shed 5 bases, J shed 1 base, and the junction held 15 bases outside the gene matches. Germline loops: CDR1 SGHTA, CDR2 FQGNSA. The DNA of the CDR3 is TGTGCCAGCAGCACCCTGGGTGATAGCGGGGAGTTCCAAGAGACCCAGTACTTC. Amino acids: CASSTLGDSGEFQETQYF. Full variable domain (rest looked up from reference TRBV7-2 and TRBJ2-5): GAGVSQSPSNKVTEKGKDVELRCDPISGHTALYWYRQSLGQGLEFLIYFQGNSAPDKSGLPSDRFSAERTGGSVSTLTIQRTQQEDSAVYLCASSTLGDSGEFQETQYFGPGTRLLVL.

This clonotype was recorded a few times. This rearrangement joins TRBV13 to TRBJ2-2; D unclear. V lost 1 base and J lost 2, with 8 bases in between. The CDR3 totals 15 residues. CDR1 is PRHDT and CDR2 is FYEKMQ in the germline V gene (reference sequence). Here the CDR3 reads CASSLESENTGELFF. In DNA, the CDR3 is TGTGCCAGCAGCTTAGAGTCAGAAAACACCGGGGAGCTGTTTTTT.

The chain uses TRBV25-1 and TRBJ2-7, with 10 bases identical to TRBD2. Germline V gene data show CDR1 as MGHDK and CDR2 as SYGVNS. V trimming: 5 bases; J trimming: 6 bases; junction bases outside the gene matches: 16. The CDR3 runs to 17 residues. The CDR3: CASSPGTSAVVASEQYF. In nucleotides, the CDR3 is TGTGCCAGCAGTCCAGGGACTAGCGCCGTCGTGGCCTCCGAGCAGTACTTC.

This clonotype appeared many times. The V and J genes are TRBV20-1 and TRBJ1-1; 8 bases map to TRBD1. Germline lookup yields CDR1 DFQATT and CDR2 SNEGSKA (reference sequence). The CDR3 covers 13 residues. The V gene end was trimmed by 0 bases and the J gene end by 7 bases; junction bases not matched to a gene: 4. CDR3 residues: CSAREPGGSEAFF. The CDR3 DNA sequence: TGCAGTGCTAGAGAGCCAGGGGGCAGTGAAGCTTTCTTT.

This chain links TRBV29-1 with TRBJ1-1; 10 bases are a match to TRBD1. This CDR3 region has 15 residues. The V gene's germline CDR1 is SQVTM and CDR2 ANQGSEA. Trimming cost V 4 bases and J 1 base; bases outside gene matches: 6. Written as DNA, the CDR3 is TGCAGCGTTGGTCCGGGACAGGGGCCGAACACTGAAGCTTTCTTT. It is translated as CSVGPGQGPNTEAFF.

With respect to this clonotype: Since the CDR3 does not end with the conserved phenylalanine or tryptophan, this likely comes from a read error. V and J are TRBV7-6 and TRBJ1-1; D possibly corresponds to TRBD1 (5 bases). Per germline, CDR1 SGHVS and CDR2 FNYEAQ. This CDR3 has 13 residues. Trimming removed 1 base at V and 4 bases at J, with 7 bases between. For the CDR3, the DNA is TGTGCCAGCAGCTTAGGGGGGGGCACTGAAGCTTTCTCT. Translating gives CASSLGGGTEAFS.

This clonotype was seen repeatedly, ten times or more. The CDR3 sequence is CASRDSGQGGAFF. The CDR3 region has the DNA TGTGCCAGTAGGGACAGCGGACAGGGTGGAGCTTTCTTT. The chain recombines TRBV19 with TRBJ1-1; 8 positions agree with TRBD1. The CDR3 is 13 residues long. V shed 6 bases and J 10 bases; nucleotides not matched to a gene: 10. CDR1 is LNHDA and CDR2 is SQIVND in the germline V gene (reference sequence). Based on the CDR3 plus reference TRBV19 and TRBJ1-1, the full variable domain is DGGITQSPKYLFRKEGQNVTLSCEQNLNHDAMYWYRQDPGQGLRLIYYSQIVNDFQKGDIAEGYSVSREKKESFPLTVTSAQKNPTAFYLCASRDSGQGGAFFGQGTRLTVV.

This clonotype has at least ten counts. V is TRBV7-2 and J is TRBJ1-3; no firm D call. The ends were cut back, 1 base at V and 1 base at J, with 5 bases in the middle. CDR3 size: 14 residues. Per the germline V gene, CDR1 is SGHTA and CDR2 is FQGNSA. The CDR3 region is CASSLGISGNTIYF. For the CDR3, the DNA is TGTGCCAGCAGCTTAGGTATTTCTGGAAACACCATATATTTT.